These T cell receptor beta chains were read from a single sample in a study of Ad26.COV2.S vaccination and SARS-CoV-2 variants. Sequenced by immunoSEQ multiplex PCR; TCRdb stores in-frame clones only, minus some. The table has around 320,000 clones, just over 85% seen once. The sequences come from peripheral blood, collected in a trial of Ad26.COV2.S vaccine versus placebo. The origin of the receptors is a person aged 18-65 years who received the Ad26.COV2.S COVID-19 vaccine or a placebo. Each CDR3 is given without its conserved first and last residue.

J gene | V gene | CDR3 protein
TRBJ1-6 | TRBV15 | ATSRDLSGNNSPLH
TRBJ2-3 | TRBV7-8 | ASSLGPTDTQY
TRBJ1-2 | TRBV5-1 | ASSLEAYGYT
TRBJ1-6 | TRBV18 | ASSAGGPTLH
TRBJ2-3 | TRBV9 | ASSVNQGLAGGPLIDTQY
TRBJ1-2 | TRBV27 | ASSFRGNGYT
TRBJ1-3 | TRBV6-5 | ASSSGSAGNTIY
TRBJ2-7 | TRBV6-5 | ASSYSRASYEQY
TRBJ1-6 | TRBV10-3 | AIGTGDSPLH
TRBJ2-1 | TRBV10-3 | AIRQGISYNEQF
TRBJ1-1 | TRBV13 | ASSVRRAGNTEAF
TRBJ2-3 | TRBV27 | ASSLRGETDTQY
TRBJ1-5 | TRBV30 | AWSVIGLNQPQH
TRBJ2-5 | TRBV6-5 | ASSYSRQPGETQY
TRBJ2-3 | TRBV7-2 | ASSSSGTGADTQY
TRBJ1-3 | TRBV3-1/TRBV3-2 | ASGVTSGNTIY
TRBJ2-6 | TRBV5-1 | ASRARQASSGANVLT
TRBJ1-5 | TRBV19 | ASSIPIDYSNQPQH
TRBJ2-7 | TRBV2 | ASSGQPTSSYEQY
TRBJ1-1 | TRBV4-3 | ASSLGRLNTEAF
TRBJ1-2 | TRBV7-9 | ASSLGQSNYGYT
TRBJ2-1 | TRBV7-9 | ASSSIGGQSYNEQF
TRBJ1-1 | TRBV19 | ASSIVRGDTEAF
TRBJ2-7 | TRBV7-2 | ASSPDRGQGYEQY
TRBJ1-6 | TRBV6-6 | ASSTGTGGLPLH
TRBJ1-2 | TRBV5-4 | ASSLSGGYT
TRBJ2-5 | TRBV7-2 | ASSFVAGNQETQY
TRBJ1-6 | TRBV7-9 | AIPLSGGHNSPLH
TRBJ1-4 | TRBV6-5 | ASSSGQATEKLF
TRBJ2-7 | TRBV3-1/TRBV3-2 | ASSQDPGTYEQY
TRBJ2-5 | TRBV19 | ASSIWRTGDQETQY
TRBJ1-2 | TRBV5-1 | ASSLGGSVTGYT
TRBJ2-7 | TRBV5-1 | ASSNTPQGPIGEQY
TRBJ1-5 | TRBV4-1 | ASSQDSLTDPNQPQH
TRBJ1-2 | TRBV29-1 | SAGTGGQGRYGYT
TRBJ2-3 | TRBV9 | ASSSGQFLVDTQY
TRBJ2-3 | TRBV3-1/TRBV3-2 | ASSLGLAGGLG
TRBJ1-2 | TRBV2 | ASRTANYGYT
TRBJ2-1 | TRBV5-1 | ASSLVGAGKQF
TRBJ2-5 | TRBV5-4 | ASSPGQGRVETQY
TRBJ2-6 | TRBV7-2 | ASSLWGRAGANVLT
TRBJ1-3 | TRBV28 | ASSWGTRPGNTIY
TRBJ2-5 | TRBV5-1 | ASSLSAASGQETQY
TRBJ2-5 | TRBV7-2 | ASSLPTGQLETQY
TRBJ2-1 | TRBV19 | ASSNLPSSYNEQF
TRBJ1-3 | TRBV19 | ASSIRQSSGNTIY
TRBJ1-1 | TRBV30 | AWSGLLMNTEAF